This T cell receptor (beta chain) stems from a study of blood T cell repertoires in COVID-19. Overall study context: Samples taken during acute and convalescent COVID-19 were collected in the United States, Italy and Spain. T cells, B-cell-depleted T cells, or PBMCs supplied cDNA or gDNA.

Original methodology: Amplified reference gene primers provided the basis for estimating nucleated cell counts. Clones were read by immunoSEQ multiplex PCR, and TCRdb kept only the in-frame ones, dropping some. That table furnishes V, J and clone size, whereas the DNA furnished D and trimming. This sample carries about 97,000 clones, over 75% of them seen once, and the ten largest clones take less than 20%. This clone showed up just a few times. Germline V lookup: CDR1 SNHLY, CDR2 FYNNEI. The CDR3 consists of 13 residues. Trimming removed 8 bases at V and 6 bases at J, with 14 bases between. Sequenced sample: peripheral blood. The V gene is TRBV2, the J gene TRBJ1-5; the D is unclear. This sequence was found in a human donor in a cohort sampled during active COVID-19. The CDR3 nucleotides are TGTGCCAGCGGGCGAGGGTGGGGTCAGCCCCAGCATTTT. Encoded protein: CASGRGWGQPQHF.